This T cell receptor (beta chain) was sequenced during a study of spatial heterogeneity in lung cancer. This CDR3 has 14 amino acids. CDR1 is SGHTA and CDR2 is FQGNSA in the germline V gene. V lost 1 base and J 4 bases, leaving 7 bases between the germline ends. This clonotype was observed many times. Time point in this sample: sample taken at primary tumor resection. TCRdb analysed the 5' RACE reads with MiXCR anew, one entry per CDR3 protein. The data show tens of thousands of distinct CDR3 sequences, approximately 5% seen once. This clonotype originated in a male donor with early-stage non-small cell lung cancer. The sample was PBMCs, taken at surgery. This sequence joins TRBV7-2 and TRBJ2-2; D remains ambiguous. The CDR3 DNA sequence: TGTGCCAGCAGCTTAGGGACCTCCACCGGGGAGCTGTTTTTT. Translating gives CASSLGTSTGELFF.